This T cell receptor (beta chain) derives from a study of T cell responses to AZD1222 COVID-19 vaccine. Study-wide results and limits: The repertoires were collected only after the peak T cell response.

Comment on this clone: Antigen: not known.

Clones were read by immunoSEQ multiplex PCR, and TCRdb kept only the in-frame ones, dropping some. The sample has 70,000 to 95,000 clones, 85% to 90% seen once. This TCR was recovered from an adult who received the AZD1222 COVID-19 vaccine. Sequences were derived from peripheral blood, sampled 28 days after the second AZD1222 dose.

CDR3 nucleotide sequence: TGCAGTGCTAGTAAGGAGTTGCACACCGGGGAGCTGTTTTTT. This gives the protein CSASKELHTGELFF. The genes are TRBV20-1 and TRBJ2-2; D remains ambiguous. The V gene's germline CDR1 is DFQATT and CDR2 SNEGSKA (reference sequence). CDR3 size: 14 residues. The V end was cut by 3 bases, the J end by 3 bases, with 11 bases between.